These 27 T cell receptor beta chains were sequenced from one sample in a study of shared clonotypes between healthy human individuals. Naive CD8 populations comprised CD45RO-negative cells positively selected for CCR7, excluding terminally differentiated effector memory CD45RA+ cells. Repertoires were generated with immunoSEQ multiplex PCR, while TCRdb's copy carries only in-frame clones and drops some. There are about 2.2 million clones in the sample; more than 85% occur only once, and around 1.7% lies in the top ten. The sample comprised naive CD8+ T cells from PBMCs. The source of these receptors is a man between 18 and 29 years old in good health. Some clones in this sample may be carry-over from other donors' samples.

This sequence joins TRBV27 and TRBJ2-7, with D possibly matching TRBD1 (5 bases). V was clipped by 0 bases and J by 2 bases, with 14 bases between them. Germline-derived CDR1 and CDR2 are MNHEY and SMNVEV (reference sequence). The CDR3 is made up of 16 amino acids. The CDR3 loop is CASSLSGYRPTYEQYF. The CDR3 DNA reads TGTGCCAGCAGTTTATCAGGGTACAGGCCTACCTACGAGCAGTACTTC.

The V call is TRBV7-9, the J call TRBJ2-3; no clear D. This CDR3 region has 13 residues. Deletions cut 6 bases from V and 1 base from J, with 8 bases between. Germline CDR1 reads SEHNR; CDR2 reads FQNEAQ (reference sequence). This chain's CDR3 is CASRGLGTDTQYF. The CDR3 DNA follows: TGTGCCAGCAGGGGCCTGGGCACAGATACGCAGTATTTT.

The chain links TRBV6-5 to TRBJ2-1; no firm D call. The CDR3 has 13 residues. CDR1 and CDR2 from the germline V gene are MNHEY and SVGAGI. V lost 4 bases, J lost 6 bases, and 10 bases lay in between. This CDR3 is CASSSSATNEQFF. DNA for the CDR3: TGTGCCAGCAGTTCAAGCGCTACCAATGAGCAGTTCTTC.

J is TRBJ1-4 and V is TRBV7-9; D possibly corresponds to TRBD1 (6 bases). The CDR3 covers 15 residues. The V gene lost 2 bases and the J gene lost 6 bases, with 13 bases spanning the gap. Germline V gene lookup returns CDR1 SEHNR and CDR2 FQNEAQ (reference sequence). The CDR3 DNA reads TGTGCCAGCAGCTTATACGGGGGGGCGGATGAAAAACTGTTTTTT. Translation: CASSLYGGADEKLFF. Based on the CDR3 plus reference TRBV7-9 and TRBJ1-4, the full variable domain is DTGVSQNPRHKITKRGQNVTFRCDPISEHNRLYWYRQTLGQGPEFLTYFQNEAQLEKSRLLSDRFSAERPKGSFSTLEIQRTEQGDSAMYLCASSLYGGADEKLFFGSGTQLSVL.

This chain uses TRBV7-9 with TRBJ1-2, with D perhaps TRBD1 (5 bases). V was pared by 5 bases and J by 8 bases, with 21 bases between. Germline values: CDR1 SEHNR, CDR2 FQNEAQ (reference sequence). There are 15 residues in the CDR3. This CDR3 reads CASSPPGGAREGYTF. In DNA, the CDR3 is TGTGCCAGCAGCCCCCCGGGAGGTGCCAGGGAGGGCTACACCTTC.

This rearrangement joins TRBV28 to TRBJ2-5; possibly TRBD2 for D (5 bases). The CDR3 loop spans 11 amino acids. Looked up from germline, CDR1 is MDHEN and CDR2 is SYDVKM. Trimming stripped 10 bases from V and 9 bases from J, with 15 bases between. The CDR3 DNA reads as TGTGCCACCTTGGAGGATAGGTCCCAGTACTTC. This translates into CATLEDRSQYF.

The chain uses TRBV4-1 and TRBJ2-3, with 11 bases identical to TRBD2. Germline loops: CDR1 MGHRA, CDR2 YSYEKL. CDR3 length: 15 amino acids. Unmatched junction bases numbered 4, after V lost 6 bases and J lost 2 bases. CDR3 in amino acids: CASRVTSGITDTQYF. DNA for the CDR3: TGCGCCAGCAGAGTGACTAGCGGGATCACAGATACGCAGTATTTT.

Turning to this clone: The sample holds other DNA sequences that translate to the same CDR3. CDR3: CASSVGGFTDTQYF. In DNA, the CDR3 is TGTGCCAGCAGCGTTGGTGGGTTCACAGATACGCAGTATTTT. The chain is built from TRBV9 and TRBJ2-3; D gene unclear. This CDR3 is 14 amino acids long. Looked up from germline, CDR1 is SGDLS and CDR2 is YYNGEE. The V and J ends lost 2 bases and 2 bases respectively, with 9 bases between them.

The chain links TRBV11-1 to TRBJ2-5, with D unresolved. Germline CDR1 reads SGHAT; CDR2 reads FQDESV (reference sequence). The V gene lost 1 base and the J gene lost 5 bases, with 11 bases spanning the gap. The CDR3 consists of 14 residues. Here the CDR3 DNA reads TGTGCCAGCAGCTTAGGTATCGGCGCCGAGACCCAGTACTTC. Its protein is CASSLGIGAETQYF.

The chain links TRBV6-5 to TRBJ2-7, with D maybe TRBD1 (6 bases). The length of the CDR3 is 16 residues. V lost 0 bases, J lost 6 bases, and 18 bases lay in between. Germline CDR1 MNHEY, CDR2 SVGAGI. The CDR3 DNA follows: TGTGCCAGCAGTTACTCGCCGCGTCAGGGGCTCTCCGAGCAGTACTTC. Amino acids: CASSYSPRQGLSEQYF.

The rearrangement links TRBV10-2 to TRBJ1-2; D is unresolved. Germline V gene sequence: CDR1 WSHSY, CDR2 SAAADI. The CDR3 spans 14 residues. Trimming cost V 0 bases and J 5 bases, with 10 bases left between them. CDR3 nucleotide sequence: TGCGCCAGCAGTGAGTCGGGCCTCCTTTATGGCTACACCTTC. Its protein product is CASSESGLLYGYTF.

The chain recombines TRBV2 with TRBJ2-1; D gene uncertain. The germline V and J ends were trimmed by 2 bases and 2 bases, with 16 bases remaining between them. The length of the CDR3 is 17 residues. Per germline, CDR1 SNHLY and CDR2 FYNNEI. CDR3 protein: CASSEKVPASPYNEQFF. The DNA of the CDR3 is TGTGCCAGCAGTGAAAAAGTCCCCGCATCACCCTACAATGAGCAGTTCTTC. The full variable domain, completed using reference TRBV2 and TRBJ2-1, is EPEVTQTPSHQVTQMGQEVILRCVPISNHLYFYWYRQILGQKVEFLVSFYNNEISEKSEIFDDQFSVERPDGSNFTLKIRSTKLEDSAMYFCASSEKVPASPYNEQFFGPGTRLTVL.

This chain joins TRBV7-2 and TRBJ1-4, with unresolved D. The CDR3 runs 14 residues. CDR1 SGHTA and CDR2 FQGNSA come from the germline V gene. V lost 5 bases and J lost 13, with 20 bases in between. CDR3 protein: CASSPTVGPVGLFF. CDR3 coding DNA: TGTGCCAGCAGCCCGACCGTCGGCCCGGTAGGACTGTTTTTT.

A note on this clone: This same CDR3 is encoded by further DNA sequences in the sample. This chain links TRBV4-1 with TRBJ2-5, with D perhaps matching TRBD1 or TRBD2 (5 bases each). Germline loops: CDR1 MGHRA, CDR2 YSYEKL. CDR3 length: 14 amino acids. Deletions cut 1 base from V and 5 bases from J, with 11 bases between. Here the CDR3 reads CASSQVGGSETQYF. The CDR3 nucleotides read TGCGCCAGCAGCCAAGTTGGGGGATCGGAGACCCAGTACTTC.

V is TRBV28 and J is TRBJ1-1; the match to TRBD1 covers 8 bases. CDR1 and CDR2 (germline): MDHEN, SYDVKM. The CDR3 runs to 14 residues. With V trimmed by 7 bases and J by 4 bases, 8 bases remained unmatched. The CDR3 reads CASTGGNSGTEAFF. In DNA form, the CDR3 reads TGTGCCAGCACAGGGGGCAATAGTGGCACTGAAGCTTTCTTT.

This sequence joins TRBV27 and TRBJ2-7; TRBD2 might be the D (6 bases). CDR1 MNHEY and CDR2 SMNVEV come from the germline V gene (reference sequence). The CDR3 runs 16 residues. The V gene lost 5 bases and the J gene lost 1 base, with 18 bases spanning the gap. The CDR3 DNA follows: TGTGCCAGCAGTCCAATAGCAGGAGGGCCATCCTACGAGCAGTACTTC. This encodes CASSPIAGGPSYEQYF.

CDR3 DNA sequence: TGTGCCAGCAGTTACCTGCAACAGGAAAAACTGTTTTTT. Protein product: CASSYLQQEKLFF. The genes are TRBV6-6 and TRBJ1-4, with D uncertain. Germline loops: CDR1 MNHNY, CDR2 SVGAGI (reference sequence). The length of the CDR3 is 13 residues. Trimming shortened V by 2 bases and J by 8 bases, and 9 bases separated the two germline ends.

This sequence joins TRBV6-7 and TRBJ2-7, with D tentatively TRBD2 (6 bases). TRBV6-7 is an open reading frame whose function is uncertain. Trimming pared 8 bases from V and 0 bases from J, leaving 20 bases between. The CDR3 is 16 residues long. CDR3 sequence (DNA): TGTGCCAGCCCTGGATCACCGGGACTGTTCTCCTACGAGCAGTACTTC. Translation gives CASPGSPGLFSYEQYF.

This chain uses TRBV6-1 with TRBJ2-7, with D maybe TRBD1 (8 bases). CDR3 length: 15 residues. Per the germline V gene, CDR1 is MNHNS and CDR2 is SASEGT. V was clipped by 6 bases and J by 3 bases, with 18 bases between them. The CDR3 coding sequence is TGTGCCAGCAGGAGCGGGACAGGCATTATCTACGAGCAGTACTTC. It translates to CASRSGTGIIYEQYF.

Only a few counts were recorded for this clone. Distinct nucleotide sequences in the sample also encode this CDR3. The chain couples TRBV27 to TRBJ2-3; D might be TRBD2 (5 bases). Trimming cost V 2 bases and J 0 bases, with 6 bases left between them. Germline V CDR1 and CDR2: MNHEY, SMNVEV (reference sequence). The CDR3 contains 14 residues. As DNA, the CDR3 is TGTGCCAGCAGTTTACGGGGAAGCACAGATACGCAGTATTTT. It translates to CASSLRGSTDTQYF.

This sequence joins TRBV29-1 and TRBJ1-1, with 8 bases identical to TRBD1. With V trimmed by 6 bases and J by 8 bases, 2 bases remained unmatched. This CDR3 is 10 amino acids long. CDR1 SQVTM and CDR2 ANQGSEA come from the germline V gene. The CDR3 region is CSVGQGEAFF. DNA of the CDR3: TGCAGCGTAGGACAGGGCGAAGCTTTCTTT.

The chain has TRBV19 and TRBJ2-7; unclear D gene. Trimming stripped 4 bases from V and 2 bases from J, with 12 bases between. CDR1 and CDR2 (germline): LNHDA, SQIVND (reference sequence). The CDR3 runs to 14 residues. For the CDR3, the DNA is TGTGCCAGTAGTACCTATAGTGGGGCCTACGAGCAGTACTTC. This codes for CASSTYSGAYEQYF.

In this sample, this clone turned up once. The chain has TRBV19 and TRBJ1-1; D gene ambiguous. The CDR3 is 14 residues long. The germline V gene has CDR1 LNHDA and CDR2 SQIVND (reference sequence). Trimming removed 8 bases at V and 0 bases at J, with 13 bases between. Written as DNA, the CDR3 is TGTGCCAGTTCCCTCGGCAGCATGAACACTGAAGCTTTCTTT. Its protein product is CASSLGSMNTEAFF.

The rearrangement links TRBV23-1 to TRBJ2-7; 10 bases match TRBD2. TRBV23-1 qualifies as an ORF whose function is uncertain. The length of the CDR3 is 18 residues. V trimming: 3 bases; J trimming: 3 bases; junction bases outside the gene matches: 14. DNA of the CDR3: TGCGCCAGCAGTCATCGACAGCGGGGGGGGGCTTCGGTCTACGAGCAGTACTTC. This codes for CASSHRQRGGASVYEQYF.

The chain employs TRBV7-9 and TRBJ2-3, with D tentatively TRBD2 (6 bases). The CDR3 extends over 15 amino acids. CDR1 is SEHNR, CDR2 FQNEAQ, per germline (reference sequence). The ends were cut back, 5 bases at V and 6 bases at J, with 18 bases in the middle. The CDR3 sequence is CASSPQLAGGDTQYF. The CDR3 nucleotides are TGTGCCAGCAGCCCCCAGCTAGCCGGAGGGGATACGCAGTATTTT.

The V and J genes are TRBV7-9 and TRBJ2-5; possibly TRBD2 for D (6 bases). The CDR3 runs to 16 residues. Between the trimmed V and J ends, which lost 1 base and 3 bases, there was a span of 15 bases. Germline-derived CDR1 and CDR2 are SEHNR and FQNEAQ (reference sequence). CDR3 in amino acids: CASSLGTKGAEETQYF. CDR3 nucleotide sequence: TGTGCCAGCAGCTTAGGGACTAAAGGCGCGGAAGAGACCCAGTACTTC.

The rearrangement uses TRBV27 and TRBJ2-1, with 11 bases aligning to TRBD1. This CDR3 is built from 15 residues. With 6 bases clipped from V and 2 bases from J, the junction kept 3 bases outside the gene matches. Looked up from germline, CDR1 is MNHEY and CDR2 is SMNVEV (reference sequence). The CDR3 protein is CASRGTGGAYNEQFF. The CDR3, as DNA: TGTGCCAGCAGGGGGACAGGGGGAGCCTACAATGAGCAGTTCTTC.